This TCR beta chain derives from a study of blood T cell repertoires in COVID-19. About the study: Samples taken during acute and convalescent COVID-19 were collected in the United States, Italy and Spain. T cells, B-cell-depleted T cells, or PBMCs supplied cDNA or gDNA.

Per germline, CDR1 SNHLY and CDR2 FYNNEI. This CDR3 has 14 amino acids. Deletions cut 2 bases from V and 12 bases from J, with 17 bases between. Profiling relied on immunoSEQ multiplex PCR, and the TCRdb table lists in-frame clones only, not all of them. The sample records approximately 87,000 clones, 80% to 90% being singletons. This clone was seen only once. V is TRBV2 and J is TRBJ2-1; D is undetermined. Sequenced: peripheral blood. The source of this sequence is an elderly woman with acute or convalescent COVID-19. As DNA, the CDR3 is TGTGCCAGCAGTGAACAGTCCAGGCTCGGTGGGCAGTTCTTC. Its protein product is CASSEQSRLGGQFF.